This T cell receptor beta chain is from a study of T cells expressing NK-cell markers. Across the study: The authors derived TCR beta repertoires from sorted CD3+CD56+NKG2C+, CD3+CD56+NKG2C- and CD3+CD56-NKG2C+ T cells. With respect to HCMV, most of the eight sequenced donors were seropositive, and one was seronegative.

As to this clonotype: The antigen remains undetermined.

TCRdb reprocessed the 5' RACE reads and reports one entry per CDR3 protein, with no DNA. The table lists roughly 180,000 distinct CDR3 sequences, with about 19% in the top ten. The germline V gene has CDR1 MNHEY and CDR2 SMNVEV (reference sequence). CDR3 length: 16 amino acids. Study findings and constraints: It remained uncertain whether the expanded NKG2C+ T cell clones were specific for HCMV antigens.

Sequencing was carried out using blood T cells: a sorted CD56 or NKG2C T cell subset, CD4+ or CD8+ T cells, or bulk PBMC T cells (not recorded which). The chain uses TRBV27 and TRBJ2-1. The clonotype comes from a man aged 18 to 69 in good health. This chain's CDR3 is CASRAGIGNSYNEQFF.